Below, 3 T cell receptor beta chains from the same sample are listed, as sequenced in a study of blood T cell repertoires in COVID-19. Measured with immunoSEQ multiplex PCR; TCRdb has only the in-frame clones, and not every one. The sample lists 140,000 or so clones; approximately 80% were seen once. The sample comprised peripheral blood. The receptors come from a man aged 55 to 69 with active or convalescent COVID-19.

The chain recombines TRBV29-1 with TRBJ2-7, with TRBD2 identical over 8 bases. V shed 2 bases and J 4 bases; nucleotides not matched to a gene: 4. This CDR3 has 13 amino acids. CDR1 is SQVTM and CDR2 is ANQGSEA in the germline V gene. The CDR3 region has the DNA TGCAGCGTTGAAACCGCGGGGGGATACGAGCAGTACTTC. Translation: CSVETAGGYEQYF.

This chain connects TRBV5-1 to TRBJ1-2; TRBD1 is a possible D gene (5 bases). In germline, CDR1 is SGHRS, CDR2 YFSETQ. This CDR3 is 14 amino acids long. V was cut by 0 bases and J by 7 bases, with 13 bases left in between. CDR3 nucleotide sequence: TGCGCCAGCAGCTTGGACCGCTGGGGCAGTGGCTACACCTTC. It yields the protein CASSLDRWGSGYTF.

The chain employs TRBV6-5 and TRBJ1-1, with D possibly TRBD1 on 5 matching bases. The CDR3 runs to 15 residues. Germline CDR1 MNHEY, CDR2 SVGAGI. Trimming took 6 bases from V and 1 from J, leaving 15 bases between them. The CDR3 here is CASSPDRAPNTEAFF. The CDR3 DNA sequence: TGTGCCAGCAGCCCCGACAGAGCTCCGAACACTGAAGCTTTCTTT.